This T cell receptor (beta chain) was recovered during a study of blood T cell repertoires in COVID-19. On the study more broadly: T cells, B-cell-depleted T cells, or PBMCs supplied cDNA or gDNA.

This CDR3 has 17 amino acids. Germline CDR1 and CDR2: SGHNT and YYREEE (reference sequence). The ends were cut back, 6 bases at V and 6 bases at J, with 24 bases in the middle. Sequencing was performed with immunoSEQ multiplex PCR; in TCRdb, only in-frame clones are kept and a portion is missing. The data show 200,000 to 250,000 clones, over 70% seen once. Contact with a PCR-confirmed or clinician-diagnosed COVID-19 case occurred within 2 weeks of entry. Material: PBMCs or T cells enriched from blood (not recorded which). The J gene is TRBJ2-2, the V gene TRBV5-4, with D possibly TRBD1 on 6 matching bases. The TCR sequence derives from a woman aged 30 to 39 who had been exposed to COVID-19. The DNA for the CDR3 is TGTGCCAGCACCGGACAGACCGGGAAGTCGGCCGCCGGGGAGCTGTTTTTT. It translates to CASTGQTGKSAAGELFF.